Following are 21 T cell receptor beta chains from one sample sequenced in a study of tumor and adjacent non-tumor tissue in lung cancer. No cell sorting was done before RNA was extracted from the tissue. The library came from three nested PCR rounds adapted from ARM-PCR protocols. TCRdb processed the multiplex PCR reads anew with MiXCR; each CDR3 protein has one entry. The table shows 200,000 to 250,000 distinct CDR3 sequences, with less than 80% occurring only once. Source material: lung tumor tissue. The receptors derive from a man aged 60 to 69 with non-small cell lung cancer.

Details on this clonotype: The germline gene is not matched at one end of the junction; a read error may be the cause. This chain uses TRBV11-2 with TRBJ1-1; a possible D gene is TRBD1 (5 bases). The CDR3 has 16 residues. Germline CDR1 reads SGHAT; CDR2 reads FQNNGV. DNA for the CDR3: TGTGTCAGCAGCCCCTCCAGGGAGCCATTGAGGGGTGAAGCTTTCTTT. This codes for CVSSPSREPLRGEAFF.

The rearrangement links TRBV28 to TRBJ1-5; 7 bases line up with TRBD1. V shed 5 bases and J 2 bases; nucleotides not matched to a gene: 6. This CDR3 contains 15 residues. CDR1 and CDR2 (germline): MDHEN, SYDVKM. The CDR3 DNA reads TGTGCCAGCAGTGGAGGAGGGGGCCGCAATCAGCCCCAGCATTTT. The encoded protein is CASSGGGGRNQPQHF.

This clonotype was seen more than once but under ten times. The CDR3 spells CASNYPNSPLHF. CDR3 bases: TGTGCCAGCAACTACCCTAATTCACCCCTCCACTTT. The chain is built from TRBV12-3 or TRBV12-4 and TRBJ1-6; D not certain. The V end was cut by 7 bases, the J end by 6 bases, with 7 bases between. This CDR3 spans 12 amino acids.

The CDR3 nucleotides read TGCAGCGTCTCACTAAGAAGCGGGAAGGCTGATACGCAGTATTTT. It translates to CSVSLRSGKADTQYF. This chain links TRBV29-1 with TRBJ2-3; 7 positions agree with TRBD2. V dropped 6 bases and J dropped 6; count of bases not matched to a gene: 15. The CDR3 has 15 amino acids. In germline, CDR1 is SQVTM, CDR2 ANQGSEA.

This clonotype was seen at least ten times. The junction differs from germline at one of its ends, possibly a read error. The chain recombines TRBV5-6 with TRBJ1-1, with 7 positions matching TRBD1. In germline, CDR1 is SGHDT, CDR2 YYEEEE. This CDR3 region has 12 residues. The DNA for the CDR3 is TGTGCCAGCAGCCATCGACAGGGTCGGTCCGTCTTT. Protein: CASSHRQGRSVF.

As for this clonotype: This CDR3 is missing its conserved last phenylalanine or tryptophan, likely due to a read error. This chain connects TRBV11-3 to TRBJ2-7; possibly TRBD2 for D (6 bases). Trimming cost V 8 bases and J 6 bases, with 26 bases left between them. The CDR3 consists of 16 residues. Germline CDR1 reads SGHNT; CDR2 reads YENEEA. The CDR3 region has the DNA TGTGCCAGCTCCGGGGTGGGGTCACTAGCCCCGTCCGAGCAGTACTTA. Translation gives CASSGVGSLAPSEQYL.

This clonotype was counted once. The chain employs TRBV6-2 or TRBV6-3 and TRBJ2-1, with 8 bases matching TRBD2. Germline V gives CDR1 MNHEY, CDR2 SVGEGT. Germline trimming cut 6 bases from V and 4 bases from J; bases unmatched to any gene: 8. CDR3 length: 15 residues. DNA of the CDR3: TGTGCCAGCAGGGTAGCACTAGCGGAGTACAATGAGCAGTTCTTC. This sequence encodes CASRVALAEYNEQFF.

About this clonotype: This sequence may be a read error, since a much larger clone differs from it by one base. V usage is TRBV5-1 and J usage is TRBJ2-6; the match to TRBD2 covers 11 bases. V trimming: 4 bases; J trimming: 4 bases; junction bases outside the gene matches: 7. CDR1 and CDR2 from the germline V gene are SGHRS and YFSETQ. The CDR3 length is 17 residues. CDR3 in DNA: TGCGCCAGCAGCCCAGAACTAGCGGGAGCGGGGGCCAACGTCCTGACTTTC. This sequence encodes CASSPELAGAGANVLTF.

On this clonotype itself: A much larger clone differs by one base, so this may be a read error. The CDR3 sequence: CASSRPKRQGPTEAFF. CDR3 coding DNA: TGTGCCAGCAGTCGACCGAAGAGACAGGGGCCCACTGAAGCTTTCTTT. V and J are TRBV6-5 and TRBJ1-1, with 8 bases matching TRBD1. The CDR3 length is 16 residues. The V segment lost 5 bases and the J segment 4 bases; nucleotides outside the gene matches: 12. Per the germline V gene, CDR1 is MNHEY and CDR2 is SVGAGI.

In regard to this clonotype: Just one base apart from a much larger clone, this may be a read error. V gene TRBV6-1 combines with J gene TRBJ2-4; D call uncertain. Per the germline V gene, CDR1 is MNHNS and CDR2 is SASEGT. CDR3 length: 13 residues. The CDR3 reads CTSSSSYESIQYF. In nucleotides, the CDR3 is TGTACCAGCAGTAGCTCCTACGAGAGCATTCAGTACTTC.

This clonotype was observed a handful of times. The chain uses TRBV5-6 and TRBJ1-2; D is possibly TRBD1 (5 bases). This CDR3 comprises 14 residues. The germline V and J ends were trimmed by 4 bases and 4 bases, with 14 bases remaining between them. Per the germline V gene, CDR1 is SGHDT and CDR2 is YYEEEE. CDR3 loop: CASSAGRKRYGYTF. CDR3 DNA sequence: TGTGCCAGCAGCGCGGGACGGAAGCGCTATGGCTACACCTTC.

With regard to this clonotype: One end of the junction varies from germline; a read error may be responsible. The chain carries TRBV6-2 or TRBV6-3 and TRBJ2-1, with 7 bases fitting TRBD2. The CDR3 contains 16 residues. Germline values: CDR1 MNHEY, CDR2 SVGEGT. The CDR3 DNA sequence: TGTGTCAGCAGTACCCCCCGCGGGAGCTCCTACGATGAGCAGTTCTTC. This sequence encodes CVSSTPRGSSYDEQFF.

With regard to this clonotype: The CDR3 end shows no conserved phenylalanine or tryptophan, and so a read error is likely. The V and J genes are TRBV11-2 and TRBJ2-5; D not certain. This CDR3 has 14 amino acids. V was cut by 7 bases and J by 0 bases, with 12 bases left in between. In germline, CDR1 is SGHAT, CDR2 FQNNGV. The CDR3: CASTPAMDQETQYL. The CDR3 DNA sequence: TGTGCCAGCACCCCCGCGATGGACCAAGAGACCCAGTACCTA.

The J gene is TRBJ2-5, the V gene TRBV5-5; possible D gene TRBD1, 5 bases. Germline CDR1 and CDR2: SGHKS and YYEKEE (reference sequence). This CDR3 contains 14 residues. Here the CDR3 reads CISSFPGNQETQYF. The CDR3 DNA reads TGTATCAGCAGCTTTCCAGGGAACCAAGAGACCCAGTACTTC.

On this clonotype: Lacking the conserved final phenylalanine or tryptophan, this CDR3 likely reflects a read error. The rearrangement joins TRBV11-2 to TRBJ2-6; TRBD1 matches at 7 bases. The germline gives CDR1 SGHAT, CDR2 FQNNGV. The CDR3 consists of 19 residues. V trimming: 1 base; J trimming: 8 bases; junction bases outside the gene matches: 17. DNA of the CDR3: TGTGCCAGCAGCTTAGTTCCAAAGGACAGGCCCTCTGAGACCAACGTCCTGACTTCC. Encoded protein: CASSLVPKDRPSETNVLTS.

This clonotype was seen a handful of times. This chain joins TRBV29-1 and TRBJ2-3, with D unclear. The CDR3 consists of 12 residues. Germline-derived CDR1 and CDR2 are SQVTM and ANQGSEA. V shed 3 bases and J shed 8 bases, with 12 bases lying between them. The CDR3 loop reads CSVDTESPTQYF. In DNA, the CDR3 is TGCAGCGTTGACACTGAGTCCCCTACGCAGTATTTT.

The chain has TRBV12-3 or TRBV12-4 and TRBJ2-3; D may be TRBD2 (6 bases). With 0 bases removed from V and 5 bases from J, the gap between germline ends came to 12 bases. The CDR3 consists of 15 residues. CDR3 sequence: CASSLASGIIDTQYF. Written as DNA, the CDR3 is TGTGCCAGCAGTTTAGCTAGCGGAATCATAGATACGCAGTATTTT.

Concerning this clonotype itself: One junction end does not reproduce the germline sequence, and a read error may be involved. This chain uses TRBV29-1 with TRBJ2-5; D is possibly TRBD2 (5 bases). Looked up from germline, CDR1 is SQVTM and CDR2 is ANQGSEA. The CDR3 covers 14 residues. In DNA, the CDR3 is TGCAGCGTAGAAGTATGGGAGCGACAAGAGACCCAGTACTTC. As protein: CSVEVWERQETQYF.

The chain combines TRBV20-1 with TRBJ2-2; no clear D. The V and J ends lost 3 bases and 9 bases respectively, with 23 bases between them. This CDR3 is built from 16 residues. Looked up from germline, CDR1 is DFQATT and CDR2 is SNEGSKA (reference sequence). Here the CDR3 reads CSARVPDAEQTWELFF. In DNA form, the CDR3 reads TGCAGTGCTAGGGTTCCGGACGCGGAACAAACCTGGGAGCTGTTTTTT.

The rearrangement uses TRBV12-3 or TRBV12-4 and TRBJ2-2; D is possibly TRBD2 (5 bases). Trimming removed 7 bases at V and 2 bases at J, with 11 bases between. CDR3 length equals 14 residues. CDR3 sequence: CASTYTRNTGELFF. CDR3 coding DNA: TGTGCCAGCACCTACACTAGAAACACCGGGGAGCTGTTTTTT.

Comment on this clonotype: Likely a read error: the CDR3 ends without its conserved phenylalanine or tryptophan. This chain uses TRBV20-1 with TRBJ1-2, with D unresolved. The V gene's germline CDR1 is DFQATT and CDR2 SNEGSKA (reference sequence). This CDR3 has 13 residues. Trimming removed 2 bases from V and 3 bases from J, with 10 bases in between. This CDR3 is CSARSDSHYGYTL. The DNA of the CDR3 is TGCAGTGCTAGAAGCGATAGCCACTATGGCTACACCTTA.